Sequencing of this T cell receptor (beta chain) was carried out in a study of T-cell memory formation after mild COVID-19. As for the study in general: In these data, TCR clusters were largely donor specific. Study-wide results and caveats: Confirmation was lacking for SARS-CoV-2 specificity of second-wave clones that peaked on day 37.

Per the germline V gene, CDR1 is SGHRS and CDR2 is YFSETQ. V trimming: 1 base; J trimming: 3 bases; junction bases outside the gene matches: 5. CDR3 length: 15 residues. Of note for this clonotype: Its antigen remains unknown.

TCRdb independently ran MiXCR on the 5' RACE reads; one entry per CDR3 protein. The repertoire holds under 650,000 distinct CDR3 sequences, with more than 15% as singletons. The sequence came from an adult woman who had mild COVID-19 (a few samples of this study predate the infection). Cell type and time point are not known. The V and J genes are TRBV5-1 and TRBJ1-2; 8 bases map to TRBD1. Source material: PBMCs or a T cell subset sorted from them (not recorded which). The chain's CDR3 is CASSLNTGGDYGYTF. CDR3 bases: TGCGCCAGCAGCTTGAACACAGGGGGGGACTATGGCTACACCTTC. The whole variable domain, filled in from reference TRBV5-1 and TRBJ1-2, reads KAGVTQTPRYLIKTRGQQVTLSCSPISGHRSVSWYQQTPGQGLQFLFEYFSETQRNKGNFPGRFSGRQFSNSRSEMNVSTLELGDSALYLCASSLNTGGDYGYTFGSGTRLTVV.